This entry concerns a single T cell receptor (beta chain). Its target is not known. The isolated RNA, all of it, was reverse transcribed, so expressed TCRB transcripts were what got sequenced. Generated by immunoSEQ multiplex PCR, the TCRdb table keeps only in-frame clones and is missing some. The sample records 50,000 or so clones, under 50% being singletons. This record belongs to a study of beta chain features in type 1 diabetes. Whole-study results and caveats: In all four CD4+ subsets, TCRB CDR3 length was significantly, moderately reduced in type 1 diabetes.

J gave up 3 bases and V 4 bases, and 4 bases lay outside the gene matches. This CDR3 has 14 amino acids. The germline V gene has CDR1 SGHVS and CDR2 FNYEAQ. Sample: Tregs from blood. This clonotype originated in a man younger than 40 with type 1 diabetes. This chain joins TRBV7-6 and TRBJ1-1; TRBD1 aligns across 8 bases. The CDR3 sequence: CASSSGQGHTEAFF. CDR3 nucleotides: TGTGCCAGCAGCTCAGGACAGGGACACACTGAAGCTTTCTTT.